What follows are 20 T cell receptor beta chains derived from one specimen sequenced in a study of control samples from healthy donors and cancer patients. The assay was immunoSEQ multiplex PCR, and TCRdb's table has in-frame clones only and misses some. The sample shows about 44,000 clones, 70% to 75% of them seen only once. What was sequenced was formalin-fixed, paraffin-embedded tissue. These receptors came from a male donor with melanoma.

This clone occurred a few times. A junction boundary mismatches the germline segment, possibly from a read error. CDR3 loop: CATSGSSYNEQFF. CDR3 coding DNA: TGTGCCACCAGCGGGAGCTCCTACAATGAGCAGTTCTTC. V usage is TRBV14 and J usage is TRBJ2-1, with TRBD2 matching over 8 bases. Germline CDR1 reads SGHDN; CDR2 reads FVKESK. CDR3 length: 13 amino acids. Full variable domain (remainder filled in from reference TRBV14 and TRBJ2-1): EAGVTQFPSHSVIEKGQTVTLRCDPISGHDNLYWYRRVMGKEIKFLLHFVKESKQDESGMPNNRFLAERTGGTYSTLKVQPAELEDSGVYFCATSGSSYNEQFFGPGTRLTVL.

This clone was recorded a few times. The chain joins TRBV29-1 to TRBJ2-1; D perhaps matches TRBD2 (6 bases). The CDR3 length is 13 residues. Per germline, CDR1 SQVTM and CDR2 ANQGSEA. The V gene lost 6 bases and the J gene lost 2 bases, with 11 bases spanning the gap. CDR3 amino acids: CSVGSAAYNEQFF. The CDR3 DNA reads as TGCAGCGTCGGGAGTGCAGCCTACAATGAGCAGTTCTTC.

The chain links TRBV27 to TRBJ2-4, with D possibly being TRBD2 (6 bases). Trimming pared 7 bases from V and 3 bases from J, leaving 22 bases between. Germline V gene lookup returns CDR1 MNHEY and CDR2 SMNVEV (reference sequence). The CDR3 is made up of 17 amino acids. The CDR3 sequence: CASTYGGGTVGKNIQYF. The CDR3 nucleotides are TGTGCCAGCACGTACGGCGGCGGGACGGTAGGCAAAAACATTCAGTACTTC.

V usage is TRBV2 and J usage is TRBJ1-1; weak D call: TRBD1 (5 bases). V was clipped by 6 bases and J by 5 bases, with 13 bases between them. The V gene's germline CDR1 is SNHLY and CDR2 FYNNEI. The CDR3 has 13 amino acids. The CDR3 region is CASSWDPETEAFF. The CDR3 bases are TGTGCCAGCAGCTGGGACCCTGAGACTGAAGCTTTCTTT. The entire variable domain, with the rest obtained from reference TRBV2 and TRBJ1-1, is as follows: EPEVTQTPSHQVTQMGQEVILRCVPISNHLYFYWYRQILGQKVEFLVSFYNNEISEKSEIFDDQFSVERPDGSNFTLKIRSTKLEDSAMYFCASSWDPETEAFFGQGTRLTVV.

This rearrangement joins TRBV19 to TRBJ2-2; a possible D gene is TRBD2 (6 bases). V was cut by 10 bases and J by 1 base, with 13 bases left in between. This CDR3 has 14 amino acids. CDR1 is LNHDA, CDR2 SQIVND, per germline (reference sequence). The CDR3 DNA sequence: TGTGCCACCCTCGGAGGGATGAACACCGGGGAGCTGTTTTTT. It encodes CATLGGMNTGELFF.

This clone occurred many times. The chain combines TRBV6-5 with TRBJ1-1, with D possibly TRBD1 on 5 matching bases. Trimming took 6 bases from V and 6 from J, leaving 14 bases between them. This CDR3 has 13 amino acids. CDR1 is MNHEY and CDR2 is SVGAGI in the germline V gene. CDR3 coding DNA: TGTGCCAGCAGGGGGAGGGGTTCGCCTGAAGCTTTCTTT. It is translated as CASRGRGSPEAFF.

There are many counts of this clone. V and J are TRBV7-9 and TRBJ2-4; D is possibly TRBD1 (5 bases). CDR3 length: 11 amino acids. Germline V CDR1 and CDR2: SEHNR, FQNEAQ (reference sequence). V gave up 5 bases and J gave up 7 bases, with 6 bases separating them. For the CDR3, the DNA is TGTGCCAGCAGCCAGGGCAACATTCAGTACTTC. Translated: CASSQGNIQYF.

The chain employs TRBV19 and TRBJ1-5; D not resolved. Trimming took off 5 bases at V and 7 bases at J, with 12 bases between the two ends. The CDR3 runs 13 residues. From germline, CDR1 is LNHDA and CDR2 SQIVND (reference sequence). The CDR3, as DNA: TGTGCCAGTAGTTCGGTCGCTAGACAGCCCCAGCATTTT. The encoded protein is CASSSVARQPQHF.

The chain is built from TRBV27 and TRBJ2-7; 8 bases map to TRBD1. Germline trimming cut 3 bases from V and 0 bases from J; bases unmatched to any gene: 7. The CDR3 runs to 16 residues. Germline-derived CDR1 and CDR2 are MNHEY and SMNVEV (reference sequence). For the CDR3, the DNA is TGTGCCAGCAGTTTCCTCGGACAGGGTTCCTCCTACGAGCAGTACTTC. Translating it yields CASSFLGQGSSYEQYF.

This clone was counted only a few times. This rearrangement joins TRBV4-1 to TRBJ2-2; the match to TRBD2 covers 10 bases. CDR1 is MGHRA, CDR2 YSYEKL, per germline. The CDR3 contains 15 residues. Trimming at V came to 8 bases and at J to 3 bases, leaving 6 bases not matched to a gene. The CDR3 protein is CASRRLAGDTGELFF. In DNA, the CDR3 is TGCGCCAGCCGTAGACTAGCGGGCGACACCGGGGAGCTGTTTTTT.

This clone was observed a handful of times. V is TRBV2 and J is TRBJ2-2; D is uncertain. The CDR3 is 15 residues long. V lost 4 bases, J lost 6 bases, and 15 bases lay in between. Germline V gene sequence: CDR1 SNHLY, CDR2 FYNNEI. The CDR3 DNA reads TGTGCCAGCAGTGTTAACCCACATCTTGCCGGGGAGCTGTTTTTT. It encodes CASSVNPHLAGELFF. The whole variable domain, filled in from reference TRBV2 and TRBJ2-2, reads EPEVTQTPSHQVTQMGQEVILRCVPISNHLYFYWYRQILGQKVEFLVSFYNNEISEKSEIFDDQFSVERPDGSNFTLKIRSTKLEDSAMYFCASSVNPHLAGELFFGEGSRLTVL.

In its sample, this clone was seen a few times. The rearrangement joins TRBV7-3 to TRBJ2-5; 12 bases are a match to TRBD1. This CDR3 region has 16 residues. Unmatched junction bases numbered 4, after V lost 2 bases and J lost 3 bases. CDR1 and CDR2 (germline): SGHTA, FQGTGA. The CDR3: CASSLWGTGGEETQYF. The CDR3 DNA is TGTGCCAGCAGCTTATGGGGGACAGGGGGCGAAGAGACCCAGTACTTC.

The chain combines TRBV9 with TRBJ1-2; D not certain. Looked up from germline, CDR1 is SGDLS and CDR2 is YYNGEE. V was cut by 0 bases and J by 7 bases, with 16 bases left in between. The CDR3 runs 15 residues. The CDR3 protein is CASSVAKRDACGYTF. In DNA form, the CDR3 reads TGTGCCAGCAGCGTAGCCAAAAGGGATGCTTGTGGCTACACCTTC.

The DNA of the CDR3 is TGTGCCAGCAGTTACCCCTACGAGCAGTACTTC. This translates into CASSYPYEQYF. The chain uses TRBV6-2 or TRBV6-3 and TRBJ2-7; D gene uncertain. CDR1 MNHEY and CDR2 SVGEGT come from the germline V gene. V gave up 2 bases and J gave up 2 bases, with 1 base separating them. The CDR3 runs 11 residues.

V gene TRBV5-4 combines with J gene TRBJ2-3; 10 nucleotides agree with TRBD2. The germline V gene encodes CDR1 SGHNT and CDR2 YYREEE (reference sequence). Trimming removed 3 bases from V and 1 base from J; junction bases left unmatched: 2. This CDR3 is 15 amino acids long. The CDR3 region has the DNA TGTGCCAGCAGCTCCGGGACTAGCGGCACAGATACGCAGTATTTT. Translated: CASSSGTSGTDTQYF.

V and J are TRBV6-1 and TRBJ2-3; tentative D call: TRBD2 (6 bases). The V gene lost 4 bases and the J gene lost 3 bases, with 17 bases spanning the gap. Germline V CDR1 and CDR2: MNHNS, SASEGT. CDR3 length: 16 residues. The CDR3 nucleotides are TGTGCCAGCAGTGCCCGGGCGGGAAAGATGACAGATACGCAGTATTTT. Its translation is CASSARAGKMTDTQYF.

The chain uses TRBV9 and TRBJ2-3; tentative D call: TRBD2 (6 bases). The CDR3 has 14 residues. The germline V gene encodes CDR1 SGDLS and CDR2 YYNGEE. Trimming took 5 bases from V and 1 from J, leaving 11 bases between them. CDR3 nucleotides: TGTGCCAGCAGTGGCGGGGTGGGCACAGATACGCAGTATTTT. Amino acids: CASSGGVGTDTQYF.

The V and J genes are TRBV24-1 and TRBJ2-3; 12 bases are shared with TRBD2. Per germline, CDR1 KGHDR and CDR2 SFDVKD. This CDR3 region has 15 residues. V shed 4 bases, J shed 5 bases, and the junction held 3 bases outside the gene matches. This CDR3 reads CATSDQGLAGDTQYF. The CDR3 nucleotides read TGTGCCACCAGTGACCAGGGACTAGCGGGAGATACGCAGTATTTT.

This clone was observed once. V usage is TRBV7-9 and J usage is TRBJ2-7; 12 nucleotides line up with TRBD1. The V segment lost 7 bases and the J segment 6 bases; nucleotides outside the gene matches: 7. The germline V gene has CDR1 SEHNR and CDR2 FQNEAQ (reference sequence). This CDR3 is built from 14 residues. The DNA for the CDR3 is TGTGCCAGCACCTGGGGGACAGGGGGCGGCGAGCAGTACTTC. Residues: CASTWGTGGGEQYF.

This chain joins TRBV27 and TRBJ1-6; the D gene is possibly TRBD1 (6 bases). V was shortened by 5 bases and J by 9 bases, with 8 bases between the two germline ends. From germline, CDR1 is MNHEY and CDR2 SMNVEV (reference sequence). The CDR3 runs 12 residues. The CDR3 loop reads CASSLRGSPLHF. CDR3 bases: TGTGCCAGCAGTCTCAGGGGTTCACCCCTCCACTTT.